The clone carrying this T cell receptor (beta chain) is a singleton in its sample. The antigen remains undetermined. These data originate in a study of blood T cells in healthy people across ages. Through a sample-barcoded 5' primer and a J-beta primer mix, a second PCR was run for 7 to 11 cycles. Every cDNA molecule bore a tag from a template-switch adaptor containing 12 random nucleotides. One entry per CDR3 protein, called by TCRdb with MiXCR from the 5' RACE reads. The table lists roughly 1.6 million distinct CDR3 sequences, roughly 30% of them singletons. Overall study results and limits: The unknown donor CMV status may have confounded expanded clonotype changes. Estimates drawn from one million T cells were deemed to understate diversity.

Germline-derived CDR1 and CDR2 are MNHNS and SASEGT. Trimming cost V 3 bases and J 7 bases, with 15 bases left between them. CDR3 length: 14 amino acids. The sequence derives from a woman in her twenties or thirties in good health. The chain links TRBV6-1 to TRBJ1-2; D uncertain. Sequenced material: blood. CDR3 sequence reads: CASSESGPVGGYTF. Here the CDR3 DNA reads TGTGCCAGCAGTGAGTCGGGCCCAGTCGGTGGCTACACCTTC.